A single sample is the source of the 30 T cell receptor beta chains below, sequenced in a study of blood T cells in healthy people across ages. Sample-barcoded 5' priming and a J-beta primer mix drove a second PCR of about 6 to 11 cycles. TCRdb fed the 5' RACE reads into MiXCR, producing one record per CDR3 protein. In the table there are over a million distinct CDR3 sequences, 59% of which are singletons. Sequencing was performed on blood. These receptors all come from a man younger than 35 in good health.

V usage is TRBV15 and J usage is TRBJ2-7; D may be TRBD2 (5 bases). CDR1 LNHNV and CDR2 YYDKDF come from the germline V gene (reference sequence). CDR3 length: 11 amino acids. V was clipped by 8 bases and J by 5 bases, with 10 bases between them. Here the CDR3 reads CATELGHEQYF. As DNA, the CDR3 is TGTGCCACCGAACTAGGACACGAGCAGTACTTC.

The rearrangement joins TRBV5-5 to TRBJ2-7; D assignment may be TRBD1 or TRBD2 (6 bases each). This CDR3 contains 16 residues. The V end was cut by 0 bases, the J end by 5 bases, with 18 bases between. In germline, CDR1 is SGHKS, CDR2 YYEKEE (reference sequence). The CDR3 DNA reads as TGTGCCAGCAGCTTGGTGTCAGGGGACTCGTTGAACGAGCAGTACTTC. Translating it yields CASSLVSGDSLNEQYF.

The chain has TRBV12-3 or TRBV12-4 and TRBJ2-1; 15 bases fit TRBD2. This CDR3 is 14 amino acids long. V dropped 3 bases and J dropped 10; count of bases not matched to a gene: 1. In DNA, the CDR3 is TGTGCCAGCAGTTTTGGGACTAGCGGGAGGGAGCAGTTCTTC. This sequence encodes CASSFGTSGREQFF.

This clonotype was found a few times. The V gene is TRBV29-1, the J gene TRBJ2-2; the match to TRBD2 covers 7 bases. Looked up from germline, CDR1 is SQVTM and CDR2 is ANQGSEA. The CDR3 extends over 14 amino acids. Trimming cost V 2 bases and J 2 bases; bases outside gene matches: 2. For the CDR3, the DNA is TGCAGCGTTGAACGCGGGGGTAACACCGGGGAGCTGTTTTTT. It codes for CSVERGGNTGELFF.

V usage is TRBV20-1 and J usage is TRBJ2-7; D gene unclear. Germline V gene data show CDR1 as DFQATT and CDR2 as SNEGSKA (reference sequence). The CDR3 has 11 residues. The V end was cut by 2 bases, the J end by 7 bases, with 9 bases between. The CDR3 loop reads CSARLSGEQYF. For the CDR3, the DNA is TGCAGTGCTAGACTATCTGGGGAGCAGTACTTC.

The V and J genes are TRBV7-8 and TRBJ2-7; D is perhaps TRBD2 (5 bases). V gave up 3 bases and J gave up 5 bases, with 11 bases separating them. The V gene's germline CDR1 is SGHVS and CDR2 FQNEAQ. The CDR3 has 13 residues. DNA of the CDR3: TGTGCCAGCAGCTTCAATTTGAGGGACGAGCAGTACTTC. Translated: CASSFNLRDEQYF.

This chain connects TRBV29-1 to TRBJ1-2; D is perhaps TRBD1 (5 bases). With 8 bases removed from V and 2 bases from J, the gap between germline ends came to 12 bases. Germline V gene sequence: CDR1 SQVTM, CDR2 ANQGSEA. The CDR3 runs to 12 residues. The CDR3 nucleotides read TGCAGCTGTGGGGGGGGGAACTATGGCTACACCTTC. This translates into CSCGGGNYGYTF.

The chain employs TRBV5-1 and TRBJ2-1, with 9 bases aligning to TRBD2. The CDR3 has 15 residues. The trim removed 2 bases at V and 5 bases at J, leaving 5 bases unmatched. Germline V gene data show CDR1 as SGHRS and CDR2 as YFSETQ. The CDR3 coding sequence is TGCGCCAGCAGCTTCCCAGCGGGGGGTGACAATGAGCAGTTCTTC. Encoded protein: CASSFPAGGDNEQFF.

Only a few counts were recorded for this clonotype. This CDR3 reads CASSSGSLGSDTEAFF. CDR3 bases: TGTGCCAGCAGTTCTGGGAGTCTTGGGTCGGACACTGAAGCTTTCTTT. The V call is TRBV27, the J call TRBJ1-1; D not resolved. Germline V gives CDR1 MNHEY, CDR2 SMNVEV (reference sequence). This CDR3 spans 16 amino acids. Between the trimmed V and J ends, which lost 4 bases and 3 bases, there was a span of 18 bases.

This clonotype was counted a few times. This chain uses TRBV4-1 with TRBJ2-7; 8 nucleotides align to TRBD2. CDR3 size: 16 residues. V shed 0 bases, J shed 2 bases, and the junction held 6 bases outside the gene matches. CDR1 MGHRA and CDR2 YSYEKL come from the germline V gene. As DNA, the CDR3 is TGCGCCAGCAGCCAAGACGGGCGAGCGGGAGCCTACGAGCAGTACTTC. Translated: CASSQDGRAGAYEQYF.

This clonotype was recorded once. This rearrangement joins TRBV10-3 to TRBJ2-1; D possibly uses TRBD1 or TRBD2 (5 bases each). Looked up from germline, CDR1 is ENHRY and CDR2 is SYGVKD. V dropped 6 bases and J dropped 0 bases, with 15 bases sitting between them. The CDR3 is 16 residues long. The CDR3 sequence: CAIRLEHGGSYNEQFF. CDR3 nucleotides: TGTGCCATCAGACTAGAGCATGGGGGCTCCTACAATGAGCAGTTCTTC.

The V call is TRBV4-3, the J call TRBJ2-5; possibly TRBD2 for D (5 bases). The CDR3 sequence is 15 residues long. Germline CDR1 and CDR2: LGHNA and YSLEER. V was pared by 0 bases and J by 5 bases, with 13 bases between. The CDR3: CASSQDGSRSETQYF. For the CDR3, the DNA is TGCGCCAGCAGCCAAGATGGGAGTAGGAGTGAGACCCAGTACTTC.

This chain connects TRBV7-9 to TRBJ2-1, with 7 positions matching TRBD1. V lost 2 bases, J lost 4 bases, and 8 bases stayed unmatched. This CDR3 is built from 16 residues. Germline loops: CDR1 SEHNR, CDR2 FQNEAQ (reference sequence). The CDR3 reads CASSLLISGGYNEQFF. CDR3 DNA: TGTGCCAGCAGCTTACTTATCTCAGGGGGTTACAATGAGCAGTTCTTC. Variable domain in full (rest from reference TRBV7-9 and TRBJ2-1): DTGVSQNPRHKITKRGQNVTFRCDPISEHNRLYWYRQTLGQGPEFLTYFQNEAQLEKSRLLSDRFSAERPKGSFSTLEIQRTEQGDSAMYLCASSLLISGGYNEQFFGPGTRLTVL.

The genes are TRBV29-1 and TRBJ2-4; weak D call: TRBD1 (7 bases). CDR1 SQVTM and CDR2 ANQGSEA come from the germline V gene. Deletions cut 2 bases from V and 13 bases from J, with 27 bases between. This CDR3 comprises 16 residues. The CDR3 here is CSVERGTEQSYNEQYF. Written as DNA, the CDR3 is TGCAGCGTTGAACGGGGGACAGAGCAATCCTACAATGAGCAGTACTTC.

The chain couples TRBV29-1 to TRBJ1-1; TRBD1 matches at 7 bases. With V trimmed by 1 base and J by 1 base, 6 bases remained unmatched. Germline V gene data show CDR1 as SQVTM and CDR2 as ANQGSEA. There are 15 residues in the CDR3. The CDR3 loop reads CSVEVGDSRNTEAFF. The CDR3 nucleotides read TGCAGCGTTGAAGTTGGGGACAGCCGGAACACTGAAGCTTTCTTT.

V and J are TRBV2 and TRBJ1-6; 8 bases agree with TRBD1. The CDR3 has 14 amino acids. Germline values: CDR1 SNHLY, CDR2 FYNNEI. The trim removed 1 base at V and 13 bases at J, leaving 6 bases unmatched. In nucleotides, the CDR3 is TGTGCCAGCAGTGAAGGGACAGGGTCGGTTCCCCTCCACTTT. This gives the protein CASSEGTGSVPLHF.

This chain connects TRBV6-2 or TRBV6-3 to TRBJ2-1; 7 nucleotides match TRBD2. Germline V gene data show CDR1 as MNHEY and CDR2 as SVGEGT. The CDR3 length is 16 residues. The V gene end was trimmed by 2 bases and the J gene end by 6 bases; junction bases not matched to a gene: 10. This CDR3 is CASSYPGGWGSNEQFF. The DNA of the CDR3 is TGTGCCAGCAGTTACCCCGGGGGGTGGGGGTCCAATGAGCAGTTCTTC.

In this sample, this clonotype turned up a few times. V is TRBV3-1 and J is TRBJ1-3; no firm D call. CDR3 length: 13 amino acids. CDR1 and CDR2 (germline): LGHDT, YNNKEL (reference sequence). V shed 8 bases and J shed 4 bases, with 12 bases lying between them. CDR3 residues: CASSPPAGNTIYF. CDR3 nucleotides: TGTGCCAGCTCACCGCCAGCCGGAAACACCATATATTTT.

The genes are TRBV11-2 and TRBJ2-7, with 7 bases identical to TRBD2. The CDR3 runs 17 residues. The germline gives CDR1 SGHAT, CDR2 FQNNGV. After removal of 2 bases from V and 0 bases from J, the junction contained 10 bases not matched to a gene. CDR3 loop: CASSLTSGGSNSYEQYF. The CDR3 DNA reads TGTGCCAGCAGCTTAACCTCGGGCGGGAGTAACTCCTACGAGCAGTACTTC.

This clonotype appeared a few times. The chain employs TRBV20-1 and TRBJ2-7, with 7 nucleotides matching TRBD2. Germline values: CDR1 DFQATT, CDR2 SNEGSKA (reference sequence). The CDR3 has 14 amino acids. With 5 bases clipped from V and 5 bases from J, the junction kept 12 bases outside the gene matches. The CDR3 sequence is CSAQREGSSNEQYF. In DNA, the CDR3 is TGCAGTGCTCAGAGGGAGGGAAGTAGTAACGAGCAGTACTTC.

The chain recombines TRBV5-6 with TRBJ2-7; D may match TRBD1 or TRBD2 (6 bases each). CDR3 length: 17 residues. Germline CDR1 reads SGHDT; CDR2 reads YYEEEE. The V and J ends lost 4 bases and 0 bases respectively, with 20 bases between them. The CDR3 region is CASSVGAWGAYSYEQYF. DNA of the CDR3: TGTGCCAGCAGCGTTGGGGCATGGGGGGCATACTCCTACGAGCAGTACTTC.

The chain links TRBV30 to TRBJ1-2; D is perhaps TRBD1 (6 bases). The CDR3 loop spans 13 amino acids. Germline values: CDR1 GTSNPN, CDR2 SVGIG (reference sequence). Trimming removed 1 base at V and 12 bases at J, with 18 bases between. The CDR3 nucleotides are TGTGCCTGGAGTGCGGGGGGCGCCCTTTTCCACACCTTC. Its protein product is CAWSAGGALFHTF.

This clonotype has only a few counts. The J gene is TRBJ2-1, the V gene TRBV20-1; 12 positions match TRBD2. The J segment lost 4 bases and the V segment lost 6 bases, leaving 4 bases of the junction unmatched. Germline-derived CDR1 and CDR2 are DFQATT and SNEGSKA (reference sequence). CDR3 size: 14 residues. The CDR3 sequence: CSAKLAGGYNEQFF. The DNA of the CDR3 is TGCAGTGCAAAACTAGCGGGAGGTTACAATGAGCAGTTCTTC.

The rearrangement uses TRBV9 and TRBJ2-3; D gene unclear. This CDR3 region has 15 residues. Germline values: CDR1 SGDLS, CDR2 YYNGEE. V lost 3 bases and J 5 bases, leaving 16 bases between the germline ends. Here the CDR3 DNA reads TGTGCCAGCAGCGGAGCGTCGGTCGCGAGAGATACGCAGTATTTT. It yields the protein CASSGASVARDTQYF.

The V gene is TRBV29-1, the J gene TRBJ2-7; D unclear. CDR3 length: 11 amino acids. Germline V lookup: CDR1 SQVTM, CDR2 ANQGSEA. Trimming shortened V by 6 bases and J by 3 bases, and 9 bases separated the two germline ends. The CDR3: CSVLTSYEQYF. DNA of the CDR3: TGCAGCGTGCTCACAAGCTACGAGCAGTACTTC.

CDR3 loop: CAISDRGSGANVLTF. The CDR3 DNA follows: TGTGCCATCAGTGACCGGGGCTCTGGGGCCAACGTCCTGACTTTC. The V call is TRBV10-3, the J call TRBJ2-6; a possible D gene is TRBD2 (5 bases). Per germline, CDR1 ENHRY and CDR2 SYGVKD. The V gene lost 3 bases and the J gene lost 0 bases, with 6 bases spanning the gap. The CDR3 length is 15 residues.

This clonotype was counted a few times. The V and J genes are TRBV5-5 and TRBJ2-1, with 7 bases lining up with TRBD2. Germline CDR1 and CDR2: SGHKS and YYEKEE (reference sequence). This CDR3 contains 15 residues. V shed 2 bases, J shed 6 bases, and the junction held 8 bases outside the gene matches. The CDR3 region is CASSFPTSRSNEQFF. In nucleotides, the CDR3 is TGTGCCAGCAGCTTCCCGACTAGCAGGAGCAATGAGCAGTTCTTC. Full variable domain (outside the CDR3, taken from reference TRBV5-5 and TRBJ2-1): DAGVTQSPTHLIKTRGQQVTLRCSPISGHKSVSWYQQVLGQGPQFIFQYYEKEERGRGNFPDRFSARQFPNYSSELNVNALLLGDSALYLCASSFPTSRSNEQFFGPGTRLTVL.

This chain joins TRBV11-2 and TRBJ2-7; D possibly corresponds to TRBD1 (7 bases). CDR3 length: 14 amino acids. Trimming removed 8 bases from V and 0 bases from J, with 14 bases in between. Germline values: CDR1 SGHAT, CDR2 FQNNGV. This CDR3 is CASPPGDSSYEQYF. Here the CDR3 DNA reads TGTGCCAGCCCCCCGGGGGACAGCTCCTACGAGCAGTACTTC.

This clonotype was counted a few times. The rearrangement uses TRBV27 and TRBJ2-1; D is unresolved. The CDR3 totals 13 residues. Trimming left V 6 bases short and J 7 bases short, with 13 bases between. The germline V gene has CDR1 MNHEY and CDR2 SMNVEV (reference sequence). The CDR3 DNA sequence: TGTGCCAGCAGCGCGACTTGGCGAAATGAGCAGTTCTTC. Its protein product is CASSATWRNEQFF.

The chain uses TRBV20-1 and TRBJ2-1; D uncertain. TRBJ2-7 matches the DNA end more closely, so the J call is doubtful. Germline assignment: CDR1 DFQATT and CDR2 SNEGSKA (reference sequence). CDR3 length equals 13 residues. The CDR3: CSVCRNSYNEQYF. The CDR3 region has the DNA TGCAGTGTTTGTAGGAACTCCTACAATGAGCAGTACTTC.